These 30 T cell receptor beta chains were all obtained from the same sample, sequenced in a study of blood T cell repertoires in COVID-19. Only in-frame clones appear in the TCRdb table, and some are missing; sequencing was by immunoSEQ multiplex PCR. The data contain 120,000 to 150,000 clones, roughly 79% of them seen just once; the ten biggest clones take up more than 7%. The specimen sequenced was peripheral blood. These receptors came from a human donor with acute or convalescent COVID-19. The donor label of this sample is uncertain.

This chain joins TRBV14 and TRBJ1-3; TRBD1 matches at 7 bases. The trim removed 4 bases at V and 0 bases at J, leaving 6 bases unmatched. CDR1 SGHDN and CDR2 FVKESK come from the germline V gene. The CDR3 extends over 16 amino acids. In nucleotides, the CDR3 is TGTGCCAGCAGCCGGGGACAGCCCGTCTCTGGAAACACCATATATTTT. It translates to CASSRGQPVSGNTIYF.

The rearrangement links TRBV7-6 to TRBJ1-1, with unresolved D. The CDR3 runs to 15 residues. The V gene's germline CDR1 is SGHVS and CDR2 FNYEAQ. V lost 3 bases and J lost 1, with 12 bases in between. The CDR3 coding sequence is TGTGCCAGCAGCTTGTCGGGAGGGCCGAACACTGAAGCTTTCTTT. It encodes CASSLSGGPNTEAFF.

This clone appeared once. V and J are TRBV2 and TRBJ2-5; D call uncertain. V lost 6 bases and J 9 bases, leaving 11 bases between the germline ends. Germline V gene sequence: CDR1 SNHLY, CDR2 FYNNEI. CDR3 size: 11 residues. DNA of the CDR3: TGTGCCAGCAGACAGTCGTCGTCCCAGTACTTC. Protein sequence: CASRQSSSQYF.

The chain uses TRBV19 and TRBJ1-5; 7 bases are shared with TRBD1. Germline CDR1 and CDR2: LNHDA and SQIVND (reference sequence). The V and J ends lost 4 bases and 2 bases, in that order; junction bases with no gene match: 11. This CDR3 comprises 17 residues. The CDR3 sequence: CASSTRTGRWGNQPQHF. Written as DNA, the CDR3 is TGTGCCAGTAGTACCCGGACAGGCCGGTGGGGCAATCAGCCCCAGCATTTT.

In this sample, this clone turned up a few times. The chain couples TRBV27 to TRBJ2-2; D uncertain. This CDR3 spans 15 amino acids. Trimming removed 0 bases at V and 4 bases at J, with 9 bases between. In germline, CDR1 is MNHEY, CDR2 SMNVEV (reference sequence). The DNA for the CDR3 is TGTGCCAGCAGTTTATCTAGCACGGGCACCGGGGAGCTGTTTTTT. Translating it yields CASSLSSTGTGELFF.

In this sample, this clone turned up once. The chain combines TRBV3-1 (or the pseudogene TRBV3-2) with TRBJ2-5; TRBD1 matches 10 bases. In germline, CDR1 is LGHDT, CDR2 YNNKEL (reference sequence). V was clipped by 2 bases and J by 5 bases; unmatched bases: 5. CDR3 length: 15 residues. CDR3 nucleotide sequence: TGTGCCAGCAGCCAAACGACAGGGGGCCGGGAGACCCAGTACTTC. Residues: CASSQTTGGRETQYF.

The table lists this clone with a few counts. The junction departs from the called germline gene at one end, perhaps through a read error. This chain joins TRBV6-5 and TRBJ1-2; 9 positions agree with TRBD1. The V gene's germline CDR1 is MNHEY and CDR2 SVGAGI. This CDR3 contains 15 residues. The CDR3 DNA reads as TGTGCCAGCATTAGAGGACAGGGGATTTCCACGAGATTCCCCTTC. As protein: CASIRGQGISTRFPF.

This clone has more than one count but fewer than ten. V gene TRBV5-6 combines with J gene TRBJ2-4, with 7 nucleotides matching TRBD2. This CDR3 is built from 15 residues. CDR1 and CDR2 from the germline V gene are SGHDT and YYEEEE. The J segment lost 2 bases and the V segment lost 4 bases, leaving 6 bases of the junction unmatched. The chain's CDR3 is CASSGIGGTKNIQYF. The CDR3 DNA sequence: TGTGCCAGCAGCGGAATCGGGGGGACCAAAAACATTCAGTACTTC.

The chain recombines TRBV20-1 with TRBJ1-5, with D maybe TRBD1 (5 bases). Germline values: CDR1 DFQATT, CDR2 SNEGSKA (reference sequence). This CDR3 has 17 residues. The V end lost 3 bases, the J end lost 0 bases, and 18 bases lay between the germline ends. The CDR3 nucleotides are TGCAGTGCTAGTCCCCTCAAGGGGCTTTTTAGCAATCAGCCCCAGCATTTT. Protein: CSASPLKGLFSNQPQHF.

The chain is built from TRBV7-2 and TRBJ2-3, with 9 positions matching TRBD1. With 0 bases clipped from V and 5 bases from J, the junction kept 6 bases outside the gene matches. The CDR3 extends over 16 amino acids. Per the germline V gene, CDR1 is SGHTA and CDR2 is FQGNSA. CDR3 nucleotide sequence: TGTGCCAGCAGCTTAGCGACTGGGACAGGGCAAGATACGCAGTATTTT. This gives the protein CASSLATGTGQDTQYF. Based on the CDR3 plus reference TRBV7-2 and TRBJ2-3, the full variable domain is GAGVSQSPSNKVTEKGKDVELRCDPISGHTALYWYRQSLGQGLEFLIYFQGNSAPDKSGLPSDRFSAERTGGSVSTLTIQRTQQEDSAVYLCASSLATGTGQDTQYFGPGTRLTVL.

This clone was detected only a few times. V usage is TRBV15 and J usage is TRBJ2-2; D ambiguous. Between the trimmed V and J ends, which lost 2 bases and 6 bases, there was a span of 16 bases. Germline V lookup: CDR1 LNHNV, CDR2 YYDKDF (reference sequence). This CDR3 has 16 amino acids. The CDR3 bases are TGTGCCACCAGCAGACCCTCCCCGTCTGTCCCCGGGGAGCTGTTTTTT. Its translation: CATSRPSPSVPGELFF.

The chain's CDR3 is CASSPGGSGGAGHEQYF. CDR3 coding DNA: TGTGCCAGCAGCCCTGGAGGTAGCGGGGGGGCGGGCCACGAGCAGTACTTC. This sequence joins TRBV5-4 and TRBJ2-7, with 11 bases matching TRBD2. V was pared by 4 bases and J by 5 bases, with 14 bases of the junction left unmatched. This CDR3 is built from 17 residues. Looked up from germline, CDR1 is SGHNT and CDR2 is YYREEE (reference sequence).

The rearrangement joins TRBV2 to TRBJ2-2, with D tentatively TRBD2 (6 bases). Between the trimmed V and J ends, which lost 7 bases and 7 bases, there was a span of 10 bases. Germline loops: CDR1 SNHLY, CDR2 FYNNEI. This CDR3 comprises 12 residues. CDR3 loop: CASKEGGGELFF. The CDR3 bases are TGTGCCAGCAAAGAGGGAGGCGGGGAGCTGTTTTTT.

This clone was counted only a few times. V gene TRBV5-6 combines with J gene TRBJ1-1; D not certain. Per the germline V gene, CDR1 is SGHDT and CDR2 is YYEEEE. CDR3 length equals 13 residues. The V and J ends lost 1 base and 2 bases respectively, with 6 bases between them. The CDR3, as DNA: TGTGCCAGCAGCTTGTTAGCAAACACTGAAGCTTTCTTT. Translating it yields CASSLLANTEAFF. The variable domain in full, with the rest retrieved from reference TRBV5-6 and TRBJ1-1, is DAGVTQSPTHLIKTRGQQVTLRCSPKSGHDTVSWYQQALGQGPQFIFQYYEEEERQRGNFPDRFSGHQFPNYSSELNVNALLLGDSALYLCASSLLANTEAFFGQGTRLTVV.

The CDR3 loop reads CASSVGESAEAFF. In nucleotides, the CDR3 is TGTGCCAGCAGTGTTGGGGAGTCCGCTGAAGCTTTCTTT. V gene TRBV2 combines with J gene TRBJ1-1; D remains ambiguous. CDR3 size: 13 residues. V lost 4 bases, J lost 6 bases, and 12 bases lay in between. Germline CDR1 reads SNHLY; CDR2 reads FYNNEI.

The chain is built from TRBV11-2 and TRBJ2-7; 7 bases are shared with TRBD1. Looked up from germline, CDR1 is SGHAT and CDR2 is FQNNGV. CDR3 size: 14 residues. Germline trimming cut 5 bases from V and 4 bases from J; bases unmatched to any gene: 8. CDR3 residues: CASSPSTGRYEQYF. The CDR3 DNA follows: TGTGCCAGCAGCCCCTCGACAGGGCGTTACGAGCAGTACTTC.

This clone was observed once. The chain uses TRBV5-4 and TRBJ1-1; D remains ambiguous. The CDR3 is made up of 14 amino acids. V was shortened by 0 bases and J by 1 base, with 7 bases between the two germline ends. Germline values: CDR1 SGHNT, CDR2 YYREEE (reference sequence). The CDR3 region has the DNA TGTGCCAGCAGCTTGGAAGCGGAGAACACTGAAGCTTTCTTT. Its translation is CASSLEAENTEAFF.

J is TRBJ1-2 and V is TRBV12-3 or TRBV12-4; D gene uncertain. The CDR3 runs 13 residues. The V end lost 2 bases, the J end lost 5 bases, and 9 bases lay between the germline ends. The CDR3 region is CASSLTVVYGYTF. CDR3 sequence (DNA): TGTGCCAGCAGTTTAACGGTAGTATATGGCTACACCTTC.

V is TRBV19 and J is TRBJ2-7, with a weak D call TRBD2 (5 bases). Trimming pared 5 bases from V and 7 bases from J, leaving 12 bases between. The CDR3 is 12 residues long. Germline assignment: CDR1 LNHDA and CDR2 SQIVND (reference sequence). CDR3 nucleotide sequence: TGTGCCAGTAGTTACAGTGCGGGTGAGCAGTACTTC. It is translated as CASSYSAGEQYF.

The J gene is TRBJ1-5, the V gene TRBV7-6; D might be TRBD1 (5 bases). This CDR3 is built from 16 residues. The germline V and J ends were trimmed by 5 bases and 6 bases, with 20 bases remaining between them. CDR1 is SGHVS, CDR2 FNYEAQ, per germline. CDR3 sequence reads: CASSLYAGMNGQPQHF. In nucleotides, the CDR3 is TGTGCCAGCAGCCTCTACGCAGGGATGAATGGTCAGCCCCAGCATTTT.

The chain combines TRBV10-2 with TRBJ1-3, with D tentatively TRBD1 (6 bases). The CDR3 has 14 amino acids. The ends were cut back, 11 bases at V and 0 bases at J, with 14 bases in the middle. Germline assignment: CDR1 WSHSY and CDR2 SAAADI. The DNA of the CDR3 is TGCGCCTCAAGCACAGGGAACTCTGGAAACACCATATATTTT. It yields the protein CASSTGNSGNTIYF.

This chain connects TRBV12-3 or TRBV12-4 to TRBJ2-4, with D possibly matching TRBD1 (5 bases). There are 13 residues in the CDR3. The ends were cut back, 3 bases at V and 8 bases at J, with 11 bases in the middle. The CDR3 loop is CASSFQGWDIQYF. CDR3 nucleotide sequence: TGTGCCAGCAGTTTTCAGGGATGGGACATTCAGTACTTC.

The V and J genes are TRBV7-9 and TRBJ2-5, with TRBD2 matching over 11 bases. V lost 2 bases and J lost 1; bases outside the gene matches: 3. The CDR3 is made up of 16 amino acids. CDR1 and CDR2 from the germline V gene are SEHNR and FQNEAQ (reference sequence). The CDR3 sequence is CASSLSLAGGQETQYF. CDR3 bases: TGTGCCAGCAGCTTATCGCTAGCGGGGGGCCAAGAGACCCAGTACTTC.

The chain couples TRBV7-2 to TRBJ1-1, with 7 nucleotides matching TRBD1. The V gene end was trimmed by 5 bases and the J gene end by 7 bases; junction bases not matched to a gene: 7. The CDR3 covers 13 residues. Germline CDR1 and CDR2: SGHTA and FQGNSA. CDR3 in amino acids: CASSPGDSFEAFF. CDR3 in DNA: TGTGCCAGCAGCCCAGGGGACAGTTTTGAAGCTTTCTTT.

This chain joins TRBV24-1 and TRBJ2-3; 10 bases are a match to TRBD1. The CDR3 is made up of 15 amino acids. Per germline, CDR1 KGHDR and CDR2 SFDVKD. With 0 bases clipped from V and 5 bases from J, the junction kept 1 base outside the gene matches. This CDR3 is CATSDLGQGGDTQYF. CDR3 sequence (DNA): TGTGCCACCAGTGATTTGGGACAGGGGGGAGATACGCAGTATTTT.

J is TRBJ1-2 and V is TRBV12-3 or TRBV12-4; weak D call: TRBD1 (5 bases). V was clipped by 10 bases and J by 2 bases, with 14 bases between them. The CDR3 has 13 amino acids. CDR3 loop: CAILREGNYGYTF. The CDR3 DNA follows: TGTGCCATTCTACGGGAGGGGAACTATGGCTACACCTTC.

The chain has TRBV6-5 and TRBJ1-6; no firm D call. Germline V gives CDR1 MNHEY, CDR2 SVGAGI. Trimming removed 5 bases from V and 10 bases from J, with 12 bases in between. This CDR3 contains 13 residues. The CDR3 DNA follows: TGTGCCAGCAGTATGGGCCCTGGCTCACCCCTCCACTTT. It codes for CASSMGPGSPLHF.

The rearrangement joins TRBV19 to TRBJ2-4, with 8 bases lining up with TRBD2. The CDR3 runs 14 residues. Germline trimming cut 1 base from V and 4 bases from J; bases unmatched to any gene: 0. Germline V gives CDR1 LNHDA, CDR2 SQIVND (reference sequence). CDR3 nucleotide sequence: TGTGCCAGTAGTATAGCGGGGGGGAAAAACATTCAGTACTTC. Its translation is CASSIAGGKNIQYF.

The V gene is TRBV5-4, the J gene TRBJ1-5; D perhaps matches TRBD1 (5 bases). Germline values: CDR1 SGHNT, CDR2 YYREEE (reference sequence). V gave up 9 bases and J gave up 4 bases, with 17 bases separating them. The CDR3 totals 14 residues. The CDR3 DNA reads TGTGCCACACAATCCACGGGGGAAAATCAGCCCCAGCATTTT. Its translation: CATQSTGENQPQHF.

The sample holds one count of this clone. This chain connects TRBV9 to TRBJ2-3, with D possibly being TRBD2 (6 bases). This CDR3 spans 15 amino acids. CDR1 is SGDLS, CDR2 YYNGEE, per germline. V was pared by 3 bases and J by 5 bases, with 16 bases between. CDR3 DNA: TGTGCCAGCAGCGGACCCGGGCCGCGGGGAGATACGCAGTATTTT. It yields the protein CASSGPGPRGDTQYF.